This TCR beta chain was sequenced during a study of CD8 T cells in Susac syndrome. Random hexamers primed reverse transcription of about 0.45 to 1 ug RNA. Via MiXCR, TCRdb re-called the immunoSEQ multiplex PCR reads, giving one row per CDR3 protein. The sample yields over 95,000 distinct CDR3 sequences, about 93% seen once. The germline gives CDR1 SGHTA, CDR2 FQGNSA. This CDR3 has 16 amino acids. Regarding this clonotype: One end of the junction does not line up with germline, which may come from a read error.

Sequenced material: CD4+ T cells from PBMCs. V usage is TRBV7-2 and J usage is TRBJ2-1; a possible D gene is TRBD2 (6 bases). This receptor was taken from a human donor in good health. As DNA, the CDR3 is TGTGCCAGCAGCCTAGCCGCGGGGCACGGGCAGGGCGAGCAGTTCTTC. Translating gives CASSLAAGHGQGEQFF.